Listed below are T cell receptor beta chains from one sample, sequenced in a study of human T cells and chemical hapten exposure. A single record per CDR3 protein comes from TCRdb applying MiXCR to the RACE reads. The sample yields about 31,000 distinct CDR3 sequences, 7.4% seen once. Sequenced input: whole blood. The origin of the receptors is a human donor in good health. Some clones in this sample may be carry-over from other donors' samples. CDR3s include the opening cysteine and the closing phenylalanine or tryptophan. A D gene is named only where the DNA matches it firmly. Clone size is stated in some rows and not others, as once, few, many or a class when expanded.

CDR3 | DNA | size | J | V | D
CASSALGGSNQPQHF | TGTGCCAGCAGCGCCCTAGGGGGCAGCAATCAGCCCCAGCATTTT | few | TRBJ1-5 | TRBV7-2 | TRBD1
CASSPPWQGRRETQYF | TGTGCCAGCAGCCCCCCGTGGCAGGGGAGAAGAGAGACCCAGTACTTC | many | TRBJ2-5 | TRBV28 | .
CASSSLLLGANTEAFF | TGTGCCAGTAGTTCCTTACTTTTGGGAGCTAACACTGAAGCTTTCTTT | few | TRBJ1-1 | TRBV19 | .
CASSLEGVEQFF | TGTGCCAGCAGCTTGGAGGGTGTAGAGCAGTTCTTC | . | TRBJ2-1 | TRBV5-4 | .
CASRRTSVSPDTQYF | TGTGCCAGCAGGCGGACTAGCGTGTCCCCAGATACGCAGTATTTT | many | TRBJ2-3 | TRBV6-6 | TRBD2
CASSQTAASSGNTIYF | TGTGCCAGCTCACAGACGGCAGCGAGCTCTGGAAACACCATATATTTT | few | TRBJ1-3 | TRBV18 | .
CASIEQGAGYNSPLHF | TGTGCCAGCATTGAACAGGGGGCAGGCTATAATTCACCCCTCCACTTT | many | TRBJ1-6 | TRBV6-6 | TRBD1
CASSSGLAGGQTGELFF | TGCGCCAGCAGCTCGGGACTAGCGGGAGGCCAGACCGGGGAGCTGTTTTTT | few | TRBJ2-2 | TRBV5-1 | TRBD2
CSYHVSGGNEQFF | TGCAGCTACCACGTTTCTGGCGGCAATGAGCAGTTCTTC | many | TRBJ2-1 | TRBV29-1 | .
CASSPSYGTRSYEQYF | TGTGCCAGCAGCCCTTCCTACGGGACACGGTCCTACGAGCAGTACTTC | many | TRBJ2-7 | TRBV9 | .
CSAPKAGGGRSYEQYF | TGCAGTGCCCCTAAGGCCGGGGGCGGAAGGTCCTACGAGCAGTACTTC | . | TRBJ2-7 | TRBV20-1 | .
CASSYSSGPEAFF | TGTGCCAGCAGTTACTCGTCCGGACCGGAAGCTTTCTTT | few | TRBJ1-1 | TRBV6-2/TRBV6-3 | .
CATSREGRMNTEAFF | TGTGCCACCAGCAGGGAGGGCAGGATGAACACTGAAGCTTTCTTT | many | TRBJ1-1 | TRBV15 | .
CASSFRGQVGYAEAFF | TGTGCCAGCAGCTTTAGGGGCCAAGTAGGGTACGCTGAAGCTTTCTTT | many | TRBJ1-1 | TRBV13 | .
CASSLRTGGSATNEKLFF | TGCGCCAGCAGCTTACGGACAGGGGGCTCTGCAACTAATGAAAAACTGTTTTTT | many | TRBJ1-4 | TRBV5-1 | TRBD1
CASSFHQGTSPEAFF | TGCGCCAGCAGCTTTCACCAGGGGACGTCCCCTGAAGCTTTCTTT | many | TRBJ1-1 | TRBV5-1 | .
CSAMRRTANTGELFF | TGCAGTGCTATGCGGAGAACCGCGAACACCGGGGAGCTGTTTTTT | many | TRBJ2-2 | TRBV20-1 | .
CASSLVSGERSDTQYF | TGTGCCAGCAGCTTAGTATCAGGGGAGCGTTCAGATACGCAGTATTTT | . | TRBJ2-3 | TRBV7-9 | .
CASSPGTSGIQYF | TGTGCCAGCAGTCCGGGGACTAGCGGGATTCAGTACTTC | many | TRBJ2-4 | TRBV2 | TRBD2
CASSPTNVEQYF | TGTGCCAGCAGCCCGACGAATGTCGAGCAGTACTTC | . | TRBJ2-7 | TRBV7-2 | .
CASSQPGGRIRALHF | TGTGCCAGCAGCCAACCCGGGGGGCGGATTAGGGCCCTCCACTTT | many | TRBJ1-6 | TRBV21-1 | .
CASIPTEANYGYTF | TGTGCCAGCATTCCGACTGAAGCTAACTATGGCTACACCTTC | few | TRBJ1-2 | TRBV12-3/TRBV12-4 | .
CSALPALAGGRTDTQYF | TGCAGTGCCCTTCCCGCACTAGCGGGAGGTAGGACAGATACGCAGTATTTT | . | TRBJ2-3 | TRBV20-1 | TRBD2
CSARIQEHSNQPQHF | TGCAGTGCTAGGATTCAGGAACACAGCAATCAGCCCCAGCATTTT | many | TRBJ1-5 | TRBV20-1 | .
CASRLVNEQFF | TGTGCCAGCAGACTGGTTAATGAGCAGTTCTTC | many | TRBJ2-1 | TRBV12-3/TRBV12-4 | .
CASIRDRNYEQYF | TGTGCCAGCATTCGGGACCGAAACTACGAGCAGTACTTC | . | TRBJ2-7 | TRBV2 | .
CASRNRDYEQYF | TGTGCCAGCAGAAACAGGGACTACGAGCAGTACTTC | few | TRBJ2-7 | TRBV12-3/TRBV12-4 | .
CASNEGGDNEQFF | TGTGCCAGCAACGAGGGTGGCGACAATGAGCAGTTCTTC | many | TRBJ2-1 | TRBV9 | .
CAWSVGGNQPQHF | TGTGCCTGGAGTGTTGGAGGAAATCAGCCCCAGCATTTT | many | TRBJ1-5 | TRBV30 | .
CSVDRGGDVEAFF | TGCAGCGTTGACCGGGGCGGAGACGTCGAGGCTTTCTTT | many | TRBJ1-1 | TRBV29-1 | .
CSVLTVYGYTF | TGCAGCGTTCTTACAGTTTATGGCTACACCTTC | many | TRBJ1-2 | TRBV29-1 | .
CASSFRQFQETQYF | TGTGCCAGCAGTTTCAGACAGTTCCAAGAGACCCAGTACTTC | . | TRBJ2-5 | TRBV28 | .
CASSSSQGAGNTIYF | TGTGCCAGCAGCTCAAGCCAAGGGGCTGGAAACACCATATATTTT | few | TRBJ1-3 | TRBV7-9 | .
CASSGGTEYGYTF | TGTGCCAGCAGTGGGGGGACAGAGTATGGCTACACCTTC | many | TRBJ1-2 | TRBV28 | TRBD1
CASSYMRGDYNEQFF | TGTGCCAGCTCTTACATGAGGGGTGACTACAATGAGCAGTTCTTC | . | TRBJ2-1 | TRBV2 | .
CASSFSDVNIQYF | TGTGCCAGCAGCTTTTCCGACGTAAACATTCAGTACTTC | many | TRBJ2-4 | TRBV7-9 | .
CSALSSGRESEQFF | TGCAGTGCTTTGAGTAGCGGGAGGGAAAGTGAGCAGTTCTTC | many | TRBJ2-1 | TRBV20-1 | TRBD2
CASSPPGTGVNQPQHF | TGTGCCAGCAGCCCCCCCGGGACAGGGGTGAATCAGCCCCAGCATTTT | . | TRBJ1-5 | TRBV6-2/TRBV6-3 | TRBD1
CASSYSGGTGGYEQYF | TGTGCCAGCAGTTACTCGGGCGGGACAGGGGGGTACGAGCAGTACTTC | few | TRBJ2-7 | TRBV6-6 | TRBD1